The 2 T cell receptor beta chains below were found in one sample sequenced in a study of blood T cells in healthy people across ages. Then a second PCR, running roughly 6 to 12 cycles, was carried out with a sample-barcoded 5' primer and a J-beta primer mix. Each CDR3 protein gets one entry after TCRdb re-called the 5' RACE reads with MiXCR. The table records over 450,000 distinct CDR3 sequences, approximately 25% of them present only once. The same data also contributed to another study, on T cells of mothers and their children.

Source material: blood. All receptors derive from a boy under 18 in good health.

V and J are TRBV29-1 and TRBJ2-2; 7 nucleotides agree with TRBD2. The V gene's germline CDR1 is SQVTM and CDR2 ANQGSEA. The V and J ends lost 7 bases and 4 bases, in that order; junction bases with no gene match: 9. The CDR3 runs 14 residues. The DNA for the CDR3 is TGCAGCGCTGTTGGGGGGGACGCCACCGGGGAGCTGTTTTTT. It codes for CSAVGGDATGELFF.

This clonotype was found a few times. The chain uses TRBV24-1 and TRBJ2-1, with D hard to call. The germline V and J ends were trimmed by 4 bases and 5 bases, with 2 bases remaining between them. Germline V gives CDR1 KGHDR, CDR2 SFDVKD. CDR3 length equals 11 residues. The CDR3 DNA reads TGTGCCACCAGTGAAAACAATGAGCAGTTCTTC. Its translation: CATSENNEQFF.